The 6 T cell receptor beta chains presented below share a single source sample, sequenced in a study of lymphopenia after photon versus proton radiotherapy. Sequenced by immunoSEQ multiplex PCR; TCRdb stores in-frame clones only, minus some. The sample holds 77,000 or so clones, around four fifths seen once. The starting material was peripheral blood, obtained from a patient treated with proton-based radiotherapy. The receptors originated from a man in his sixties with pancreatic cancer.

The rearrangement links TRBV4-2 to TRBJ2-5; 12 nucleotides match TRBD2. Germline V gene sequence: CDR1 LGHNA, CDR2 YNFKEQ. CDR3 length equals 17 residues. V was pared by 1 base and J by 2 bases, with 5 bases of the junction left unmatched. CDR3 in DNA: TGTGCCAGCAGCCAAGTTTTCCTAGCGGGAGGGCAAGAGACCCAGTACTTC. Translated: CASSQVFLAGGQETQYF.

This chain connects TRBV18 to TRBJ2-7; D not certain. Trimming removed 0 bases at V and 0 bases at J, with 6 bases between. In germline, CDR1 is KGHSH, CDR2 LQKENI. The CDR3 runs to 14 residues. This chain's CDR3 is CASSPPGPSYEQYF. Written as DNA, the CDR3 is TGTGCCAGCTCACCACCGGGTCCCTCCTACGAGCAGTACTTC.

The chain is built from TRBV4-2 and TRBJ2-3; 8 bases are a match to TRBD1. CDR3 length: 17 residues. Per the germline V gene, CDR1 is LGHNA and CDR2 is YNFKEQ. Unmatched junction bases numbered 11, after V lost 2 bases and J lost 4 bases. DNA for the CDR3: TGTGCCAGCAGCCAATTCTTGGGGCAGGGGGCATCAGATACGCAGTATTTT. Translation: CASSQFLGQGASDTQYF.

The chain links TRBV5-1 to TRBJ1-4, with D possibly matching TRBD1 (5 bases). Germline loops: CDR1 SGHRS, CDR2 YFSETQ. This CDR3 has 14 residues. Trimming removed 4 bases from V and 7 bases from J, with 14 bases in between. The CDR3 coding sequence is TGCGCCAGCAGCCCTCAGGGCACGCCTGAAAAACTGTTTTTT. Its protein product is CASSPQGTPEKLFF.

The rearrangement uses TRBV20-1 and TRBJ2-7; TRBD1 agrees at 7 bases. This CDR3 is 11 amino acids long. V shed 5 bases, J shed 9 bases, and the junction held 7 bases outside the gene matches. Looked up from germline, CDR1 is DFQATT and CDR2 is SNEGSKA (reference sequence). CDR3 in amino acids: CSAATGVGQYF. The CDR3 DNA sequence: TGCAGTGCTGCCACAGGGGTTGGGCAGTACTTC.

The chain has TRBV5-6 and TRBJ2-7; TRBD1 is a possible D gene (6 bases). Germline assignment: CDR1 SGHDT and CDR2 YYEEEE. Trimming pared 0 bases from V and 1 base from J, leaving 14 bases between. This CDR3 is built from 16 residues. The CDR3 sequence is CASSLEEQGPSYEQYF. CDR3 nucleotides: TGTGCCAGCAGCTTGGAAGAACAGGGCCCTTCCTACGAGCAGTACTTC.